This TCR beta chain came from a study of cytomegalovirus exposure and HLA in healthy donors. Overall study context: Early released data comprised some 91 million unique TCRs from HLA-typed donors. General study points: A few of the chains that were CMV-associated were confirmed in vitro to be specific for CMV antigens. TCR beta chain V- and J-gene trimming was linked, in a later analysis, to a missense variant in DCLRE1C.

At collection, donors were nominally healthy, but unrecorded immune exposures were probable. Amplification used 60 Vbeta primers and 13 Jbeta primers. The method was immunoSEQ multiplex PCR; TCRdb's version includes in-frame clones alone and lacks a portion of them. The table includes roughly 180,000 clones, nearly 80% detected once. As to this clone: The antigen is unknown.

CDR1 and CDR2 from the germline V gene are MNHEY and SVGAGI. The length of the CDR3 is 12 residues. V was cut by 8 bases and J by 0 bases, with 8 bases left in between. V is TRBV6-5 and J is TRBJ2-7; D unclear. The source is a female donor in good health and CMV-seronegative. Sequencing used PBMCs. CDR3 protein: CASAESSYEQYF. For the CDR3, the DNA is TGTGCCAGCGCGGAGAGCTCCTACGAGCAGTACTTC.